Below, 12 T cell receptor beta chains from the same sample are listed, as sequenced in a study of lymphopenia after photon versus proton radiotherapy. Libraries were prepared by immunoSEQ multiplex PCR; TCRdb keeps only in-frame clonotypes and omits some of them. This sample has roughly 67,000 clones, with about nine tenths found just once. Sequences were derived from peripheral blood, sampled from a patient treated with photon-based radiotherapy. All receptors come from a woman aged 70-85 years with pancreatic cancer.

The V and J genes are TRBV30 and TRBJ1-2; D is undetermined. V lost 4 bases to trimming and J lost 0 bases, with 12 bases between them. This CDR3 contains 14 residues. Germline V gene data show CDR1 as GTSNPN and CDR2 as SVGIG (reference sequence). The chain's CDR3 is CAWNFGPPNYGYTF. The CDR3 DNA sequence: TGTGCCTGGAACTTTGGGCCCCCTAACTATGGCTACACCTTC.

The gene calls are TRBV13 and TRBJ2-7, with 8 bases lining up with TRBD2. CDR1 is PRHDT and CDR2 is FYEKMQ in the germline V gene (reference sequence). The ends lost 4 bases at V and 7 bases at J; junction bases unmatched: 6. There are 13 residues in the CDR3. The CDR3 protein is CASSYILAGEQYF. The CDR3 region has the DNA TGTGCCAGCAGCTACATCTTAGCGGGGGAGCAGTACTTC.

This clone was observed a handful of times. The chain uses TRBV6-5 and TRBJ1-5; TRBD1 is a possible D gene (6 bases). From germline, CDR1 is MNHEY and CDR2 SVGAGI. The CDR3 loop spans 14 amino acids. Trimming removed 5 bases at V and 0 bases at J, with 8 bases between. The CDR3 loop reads CASSGTPSNQPQHF. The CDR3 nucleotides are TGTGCCAGCAGTGGGACACCTAGCAATCAGCCCCAGCATTTT.

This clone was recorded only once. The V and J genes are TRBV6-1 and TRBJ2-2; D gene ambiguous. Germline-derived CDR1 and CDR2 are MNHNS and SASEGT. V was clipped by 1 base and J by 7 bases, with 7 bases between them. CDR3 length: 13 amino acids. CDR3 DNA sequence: TGTGCCAGCAGTGAAGTCCTTCACGGGGAGCTGTTTTTT. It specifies CASSEVLHGELFF.

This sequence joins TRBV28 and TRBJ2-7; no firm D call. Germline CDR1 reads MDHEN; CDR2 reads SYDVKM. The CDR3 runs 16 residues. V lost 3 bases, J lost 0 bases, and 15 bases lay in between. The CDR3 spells CASSFSLVGLSYEQYF. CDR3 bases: TGTGCCAGCAGTTTCAGTCTGGTAGGGCTCTCCTACGAGCAGTACTTC.

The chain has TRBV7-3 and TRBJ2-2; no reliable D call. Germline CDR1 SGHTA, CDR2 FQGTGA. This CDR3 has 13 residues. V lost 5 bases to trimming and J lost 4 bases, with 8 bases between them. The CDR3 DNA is TGTGCCAGCAGCGGCCTCTCCACCGGGGAGCTGTTTTTT. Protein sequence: CASSGLSTGELFF.

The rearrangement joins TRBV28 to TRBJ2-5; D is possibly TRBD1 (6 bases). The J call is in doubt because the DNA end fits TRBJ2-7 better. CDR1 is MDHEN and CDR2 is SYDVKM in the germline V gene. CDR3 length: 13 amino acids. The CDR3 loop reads CASWDTDGYEQYF. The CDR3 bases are TGTGCCAGCTGGGACACGGATGGCTACGAGCAGTACTTC.

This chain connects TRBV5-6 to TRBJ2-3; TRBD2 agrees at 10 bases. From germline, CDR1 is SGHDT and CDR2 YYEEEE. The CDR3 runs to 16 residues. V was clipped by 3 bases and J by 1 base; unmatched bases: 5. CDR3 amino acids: CASSYLAGVGTDTQYF. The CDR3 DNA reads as TGTGCCAGCAGCTATCTAGCGGGAGTTGGCACAGATACGCAGTATTTT.

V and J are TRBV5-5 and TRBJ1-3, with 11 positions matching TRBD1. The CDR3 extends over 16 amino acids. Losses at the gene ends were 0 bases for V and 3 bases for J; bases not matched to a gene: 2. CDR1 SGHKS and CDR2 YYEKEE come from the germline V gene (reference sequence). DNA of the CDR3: TGTGCCAGCAGCTTGGGGACAGGGGGCGGTGGAAACACCATATATTTT. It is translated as CASSLGTGGGGNTIYF.

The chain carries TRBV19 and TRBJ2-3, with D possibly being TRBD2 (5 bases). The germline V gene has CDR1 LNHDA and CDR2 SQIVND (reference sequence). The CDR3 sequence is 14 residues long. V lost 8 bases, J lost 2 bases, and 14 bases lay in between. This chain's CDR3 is CASRADPATDTQYF. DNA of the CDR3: TGTGCCAGTCGAGCGGACCCCGCCACAGATACGCAGTATTTT. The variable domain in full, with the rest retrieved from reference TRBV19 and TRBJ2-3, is DGGITQSPKYLFRKEGQNVTLSCEQNLNHDAMYWYRQDPGQGLRLIYYSQIVNDFQKGDIAEGYSVSREKKESFPLTVTSAQKNPTAFYLCASRADPATDTQYFGPGTRLTVL.

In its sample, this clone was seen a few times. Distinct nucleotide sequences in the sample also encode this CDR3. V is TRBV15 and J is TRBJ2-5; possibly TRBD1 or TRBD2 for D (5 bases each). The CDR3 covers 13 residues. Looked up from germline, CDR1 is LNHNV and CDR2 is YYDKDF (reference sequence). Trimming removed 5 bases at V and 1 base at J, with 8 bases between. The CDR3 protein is CATSPGPQETQYF. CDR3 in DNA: TGTGCCACCAGCCCGGGGCCCCAAGAGACCCAGTACTTC.

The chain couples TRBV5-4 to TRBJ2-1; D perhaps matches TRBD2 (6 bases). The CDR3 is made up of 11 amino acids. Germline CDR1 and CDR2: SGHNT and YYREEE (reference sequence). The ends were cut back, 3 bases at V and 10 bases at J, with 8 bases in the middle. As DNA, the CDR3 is TGTGCCAGCAGCTGGGCGGGAGAGCAGTTCTTC. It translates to CASSWAGEQFF.